Below, 4 T cell receptor beta chains from the same sample are listed, as sequenced in a study of post-analysis software for immune sequencing data. Findings and caveats of the study: When patients were compared with controls, 4 or 5 TRBV segments were more frequent, TRBV5-6, TRBV5-1 and TRBV20-1 among them.

The library was made from cDNA and included unique molecular identifiers. MiXCR, run by TCRdb on the PCR reads, gives a single entry per CDR3 protein. Found here are hundreds of thousands of distinct CDR3 sequences, less than 35% of them singletons; the top ten hold 0.5% to 0.6%. No antigen is known for these receptors. The sample was blood. Receptors were obtained from a girl aged 10-17 years with multiple sclerosis.

This clonotype has just a few counts. This chain links TRBV7-9 with TRBJ2-7; D is undetermined. The DNA end is more similar to TRBJ2-5, so the J call may be wrong. The CDR3 covers 13 residues. Germline CDR1 and CDR2: SEHNR and FQNEAQ (reference sequence). CDR3 sequence (DNA): TGTGCCAGCAGCCCGCCGCTGGCAAAGACCCAGTACTTC. Translating it yields CASSPPLAKTQYF.

The chain links TRBV9 to TRBJ2-2, with 7 bases identical to TRBD2. The V and J ends lost 4 bases and 6 bases, in that order; junction bases with no gene match: 12. The germline V gene encodes CDR1 SGDLS and CDR2 YYNGEE. The CDR3 has 16 amino acids. The CDR3 sequence is CASSPAGRAVAGELFF. The CDR3 region has the DNA TGTGCCAGCAGCCCGGCAGGGAGGGCCGTGGCCGGGGAGCTGTTTTTT.

V usage is TRBV19 and J usage is TRBJ1-2; 7 bases fit TRBD1. V lost 1 base, J lost 6 bases, and 8 bases stayed unmatched. The germline V gene has CDR1 LNHDA and CDR2 SQIVND (reference sequence). CDR3 length equals 15 residues. Here the CDR3 DNA reads TGTGCCAGTAGTATAGCCCCGGACAGGAGCCATGGCTACACCTTC. Protein product: CASSIAPDRSHGYTF. The complete variable domain, with remaining parts taken from reference TRBV19 and TRBJ1-2, reads DGGITQSPKYLFRKEGQNVTLSCEQNLNHDAMYWYRQDPGQGLRLIYYSQIVNDFQKGDIAEGYSVSREKKESFPLTVTSAQKNPTAFYLCASSIAPDRSHGYTFGSGTRLTVV.

The chain links TRBV5-1 to TRBJ1-1; no firm D call. With 5 bases removed from V and 3 bases from J, the gap between germline ends came to 20 bases. Germline V gives CDR1 SGHRS, CDR2 YFSETQ. The CDR3 is 16 amino acids. DNA for the CDR3: TGCGCCAGCAGTCCCGGCTTGCGGGGTCCGGACACTGAAGCTTTCTTT. Amino acid sequence: CASSPGLRGPDTEAFF.